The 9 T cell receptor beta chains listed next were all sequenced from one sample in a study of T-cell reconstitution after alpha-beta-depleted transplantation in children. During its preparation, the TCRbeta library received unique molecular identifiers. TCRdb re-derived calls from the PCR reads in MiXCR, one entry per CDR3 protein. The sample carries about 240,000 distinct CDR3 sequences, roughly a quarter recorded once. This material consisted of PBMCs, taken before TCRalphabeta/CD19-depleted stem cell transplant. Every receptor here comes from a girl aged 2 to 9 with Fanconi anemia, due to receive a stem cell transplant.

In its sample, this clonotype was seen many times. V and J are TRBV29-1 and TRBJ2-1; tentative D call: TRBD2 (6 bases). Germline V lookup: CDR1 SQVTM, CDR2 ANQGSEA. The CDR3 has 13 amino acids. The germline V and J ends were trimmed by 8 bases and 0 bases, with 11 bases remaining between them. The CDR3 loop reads CSLSGSSYNEQFF. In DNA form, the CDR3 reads TGCAGCCTTAGCGGAAGCTCCTACAATGAGCAGTTCTTC.

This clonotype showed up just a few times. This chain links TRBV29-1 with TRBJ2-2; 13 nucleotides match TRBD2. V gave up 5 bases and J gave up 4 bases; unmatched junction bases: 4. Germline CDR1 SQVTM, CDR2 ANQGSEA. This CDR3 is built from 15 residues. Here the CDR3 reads CSVLGLAGVTGELFF. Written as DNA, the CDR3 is TGCAGCGTTCTCGGACTAGCGGGAGTCACCGGGGAGCTGTTTTTT.

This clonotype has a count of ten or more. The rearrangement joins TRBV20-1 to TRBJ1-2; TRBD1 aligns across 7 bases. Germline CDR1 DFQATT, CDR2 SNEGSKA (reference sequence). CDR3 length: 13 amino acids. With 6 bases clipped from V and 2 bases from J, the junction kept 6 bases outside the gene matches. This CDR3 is CSAPNRGNYGYTF. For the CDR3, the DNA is TGCAGTGCCCCCAACAGGGGAAACTATGGCTACACCTTC.

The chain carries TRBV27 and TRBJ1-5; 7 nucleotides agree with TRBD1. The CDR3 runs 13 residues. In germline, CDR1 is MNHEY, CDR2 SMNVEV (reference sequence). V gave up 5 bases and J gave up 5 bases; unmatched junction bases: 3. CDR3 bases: TGTGCCAGCAGTATCGACAGGGATCAGCCCCAGCATTTT. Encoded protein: CASSIDRDQPQHF.

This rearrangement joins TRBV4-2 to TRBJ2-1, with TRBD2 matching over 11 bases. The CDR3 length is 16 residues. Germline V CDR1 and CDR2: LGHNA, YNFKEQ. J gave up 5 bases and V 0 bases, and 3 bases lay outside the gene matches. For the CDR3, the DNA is TGTGCCAGCAGCCAAGAGGGACTAGCGGACCACAATGAGCAGTTCTTC. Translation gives CASSQEGLADHNEQFF.

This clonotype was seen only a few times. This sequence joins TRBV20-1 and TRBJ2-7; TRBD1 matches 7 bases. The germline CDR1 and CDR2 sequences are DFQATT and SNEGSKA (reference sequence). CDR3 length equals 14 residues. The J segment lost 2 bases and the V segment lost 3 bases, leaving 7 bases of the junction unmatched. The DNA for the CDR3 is TGCAGTGCTAGGGGTCACAGGGGTCCCTACGAGCAGTACTTC. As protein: CSARGHRGPYEQYF.

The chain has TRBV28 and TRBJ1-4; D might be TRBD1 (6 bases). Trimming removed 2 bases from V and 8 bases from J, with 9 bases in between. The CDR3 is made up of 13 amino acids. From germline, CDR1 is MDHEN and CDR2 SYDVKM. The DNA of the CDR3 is TGTGCCAGCAGTTTACAGGGGAGGGAAAAACTGTTTTTT. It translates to CASSLQGREKLFF. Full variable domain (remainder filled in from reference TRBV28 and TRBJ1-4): DVKVTQSSRYLVKRTGEKVFLECVQDMDHENMFWYRQDPGLGLRLIYFSYDVKMKEKGDIPEGYSVSREKKERFSLILESASTNQTSMYLCASSLQGREKLFFGSGTQLSVL.

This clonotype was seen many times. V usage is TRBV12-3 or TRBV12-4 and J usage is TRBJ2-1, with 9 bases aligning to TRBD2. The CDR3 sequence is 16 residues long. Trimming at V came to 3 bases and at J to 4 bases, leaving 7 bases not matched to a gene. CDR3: CASSFLRGGGYNEQFF. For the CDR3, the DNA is TGTGCCAGCAGTTTTCTTCGCGGGGGGGGGTACAATGAGCAGTTCTTC.

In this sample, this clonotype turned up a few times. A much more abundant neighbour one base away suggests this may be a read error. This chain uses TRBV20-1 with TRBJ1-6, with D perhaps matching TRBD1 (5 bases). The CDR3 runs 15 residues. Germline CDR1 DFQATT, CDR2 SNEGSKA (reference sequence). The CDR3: CCARDPGPGGSPLHF. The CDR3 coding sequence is TGCTGTGCTAGAGATCCGGGACCGGGAGGTTCACCCCTCCACTTT.